The next 4 T cell receptor beta chains were all read from a single sample in a study of blood T cell repertoires in COVID-19. Some clones are missing from TCRdb's copy, which holds only in-frame ones; the method was immunoSEQ multiplex PCR. Among 230,000 or so clones listed, 88% were seen once. Sequenced input: PBMCs or T cells enriched from blood (not recorded which). All receptors come from a woman in her twenties or thirties who had recovered from COVID-19.

This rearrangement joins TRBV13 to TRBJ1-2; the D gene is possibly TRBD1 (5 bases). The V and J ends lost 2 bases and 3 bases respectively, with 13 bases between them. CDR3 size: 15 residues. Germline lookup yields CDR1 PRHDT and CDR2 FYEKMQ (reference sequence). CDR3 sequence reads: CASSLQYRGDYGYTF. The CDR3 region has the DNA TGTGCCAGCAGCTTACAGTATCGGGGGGACTATGGCTACACCTTC.

The chain couples TRBV12-3 or TRBV12-4 to TRBJ2-7, with D perhaps TRBD1 (6 bases). The CDR3 extends over 13 amino acids. V was clipped by 7 bases and J by 3 bases, with 13 bases between them. The CDR3 coding sequence is TGTGCCAGCAATCCGGGACACAACTACGAGCAGTACTTC. Its translation is CASNPGHNYEQYF.

The chain employs TRBV5-4 and TRBJ2-2; TRBD2 might be the D (5 bases). This CDR3 region has 15 residues. The germline gives CDR1 SGHNT, CDR2 YYREEE (reference sequence). With 4 bases removed from V and 3 bases from J, the gap between germline ends came to 13 bases. This CDR3 reads CASSRGIPDTGELFF. CDR3 in DNA: TGTGCCAGCAGCCGGGGTATTCCCGACACCGGGGAGCTGTTTTTT.

V is TRBV27 and J is TRBJ1-2; a weak D match, TRBD1 (6 bases). Germline CDR1 is MNHEY and CDR2 is SMNVEV (reference sequence). There are 16 residues in the CDR3. V lost 6 bases, J lost 4 bases, and 21 bases lay in between. The CDR3 DNA is TGTGCCAGCAGCCCCCGCAGGACAGTCCGTGGCTATGGCTACACCTTC. Its translation is CASSPRRTVRGYGYTF.